A single sample is the source of the 3 T cell receptor beta chains below, sequenced in a study. TCRdb called the RT-PCR reads again in MiXCR, with one record for every CDR3 protein. The table shows approximately 720,000 distinct CDR3 sequences, with around 14% occurring only once. The sample taken for sequencing was memory CD4+ T cells from blood. The receptors were gathered from a female donor in good health, serving as a healthy control.

This chain links TRBV19 with TRBJ2-3; D assignment may be TRBD1 or TRBD2 (6 bases each). V shed 6 bases and J shed 2 bases, with 12 bases lying between them. Germline CDR1 and CDR2: LNHDA and SQIVND (reference sequence). This CDR3 is built from 14 residues. The CDR3: CASSAGHYTDTQYF. In nucleotides, the CDR3 is TGTGCCAGTAGCGCGGGACACTACACAGATACGCAGTATTTT.

This clonotype was seen a few times. The chain combines TRBV20-1 with TRBJ2-3; 8 bases align to TRBD2. V shed 6 bases, J shed 0 bases, and the junction held 11 bases outside the gene matches. CDR1 DFQATT and CDR2 SNEGSKA come from the germline V gene (reference sequence). The CDR3 is 16 residues long. In nucleotides, the CDR3 is TGCAGTGCAGCCGGGAGGGCAATCTTGAGCACAGATACGCAGTATTTT. Amino acid sequence: CSAAGRAILSTDTQYF.

This clonotype was seen more than once but under ten times. The chain is built from TRBV27 and TRBJ2-7, with D possibly being TRBD2 (5 bases). Trimming pared 2 bases from V and 3 bases from J, leaving 14 bases between. There are 15 residues in the CDR3. Germline CDR1 is MNHEY and CDR2 is SMNVEV (reference sequence). Here the CDR3 reads CASSLMAGGDYEQYF. The DNA for the CDR3 is TGTGCCAGCAGTTTAATGGCGGGTGGGGACTACGAGCAGTACTTC.